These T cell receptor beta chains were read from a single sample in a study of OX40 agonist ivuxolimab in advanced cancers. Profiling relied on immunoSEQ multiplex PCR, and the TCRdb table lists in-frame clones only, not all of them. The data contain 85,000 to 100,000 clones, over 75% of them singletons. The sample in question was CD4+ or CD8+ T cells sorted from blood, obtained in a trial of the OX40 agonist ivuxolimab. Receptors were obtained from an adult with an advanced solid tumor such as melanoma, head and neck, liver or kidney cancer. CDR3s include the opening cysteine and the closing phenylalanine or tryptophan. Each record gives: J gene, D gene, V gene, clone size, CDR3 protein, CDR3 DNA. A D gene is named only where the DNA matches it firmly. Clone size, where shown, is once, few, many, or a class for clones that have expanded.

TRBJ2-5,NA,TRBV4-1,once,CASSFSFRGSQETQYF,TGCGCCAGCAGCTTTTCCTTCCGGGGGTCCCAAGAGACCCAGTACTTC
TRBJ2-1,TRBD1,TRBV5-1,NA,CASSLGTANNEQFF,TGCGCCAGCAGCCTCGGGACAGCCAACAATGAGCAGTTCTTC
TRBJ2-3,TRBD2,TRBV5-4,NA,CASSFRTAGAGDTQYF,TGTGCCAGCAGCTTCCGAACCGCGGGAGCGGGAGATACGCAGTATTTT
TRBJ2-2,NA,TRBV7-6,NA,CASSLRTGRTNTGELFF,TGTGCCAGCAGCTTGCGCACGGGGCGGACGAACACCGGGGAGCTGTTTTTT
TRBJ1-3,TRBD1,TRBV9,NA,CASSVGGGQGGYIGNTIYF,TGTGCCAGCAGCGTGGGAGGGGGACAGGGCGGATATATTGGAAACACCATATATTTT
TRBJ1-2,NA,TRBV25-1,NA,CASSANTYGYTF,TGTGCCAGCAGTGCAAACACTTATGGCTACACCTTC
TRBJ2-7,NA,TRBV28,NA,CASSSSEFGQYF,TGTGCCAGCAGTTCGTCGGAGTTCGGGCAGTACTTC
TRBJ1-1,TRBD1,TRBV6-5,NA,CASTATLQGRAFF,TGTGCCAGCACCGCGACCCTACAGGGGAGAGCTTTCTTT
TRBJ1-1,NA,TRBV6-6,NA,CASSYSSGYTEAFF,TGTGCCAGCAGTTACTCGAGTGGCTACACTGAAGCTTTCTTT
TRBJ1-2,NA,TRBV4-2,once,CASSLGRGANYGYTF,TGTGCCAGCAGCTTGGGACGGGGAGCTAACTATGGCTACACCTTC
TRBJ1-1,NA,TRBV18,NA,CASSSPAGTEAFF,TGTGCCAGCTCATCCCCGGCGGGTACTGAAGCTTTCTTT
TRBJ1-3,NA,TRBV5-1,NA,CASSPSGAGGNTIYF,TGCGCCAGCAGCCCCTCCGGCGCAGGAGGGAACACCATATATTTT
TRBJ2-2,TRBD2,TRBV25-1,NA,CASSATSGRRELFF,TGTGCCAGCAGTGCGACTAGCGGGAGAAGGGAGCTGTTTTTT
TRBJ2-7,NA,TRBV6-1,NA,CASNDYEQYF,TGTGCCAGCAACGACTACGAGCAGTACTTC
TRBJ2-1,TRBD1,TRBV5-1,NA,CASRARDRGNEQFF,TGCGCCAGCAGGGCTCGGGACAGGGGCAATGAGCAGTTCTTC
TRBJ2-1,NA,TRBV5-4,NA,CASSGGPHEQFF,TGTGCCAGCAGCGGGGGACCTCATGAGCAGTTCTTC
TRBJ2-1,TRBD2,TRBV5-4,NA,CASSSRTSGSSYNEQFF,TGTGCCAGCAGCTCCCGGACTAGCGGGAGTTCCTACAATGAGCAGTTCTTC
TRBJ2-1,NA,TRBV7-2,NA,CASRKPGYNEQFF,TGTGCCAGCAGGAAACCCGGGTACAATGAGCAGTTCTTC
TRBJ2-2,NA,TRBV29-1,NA,CSVGTDNANTGELFF,TGCAGCGTTGGGACAGACAACGCGAACACCGGGGAGCTGTTTTTT
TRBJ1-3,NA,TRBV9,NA,CASSLTGGSGNTIYF,TGTGCCAGCAGCCTAACGGGGGGCTCTGGAAACACCATATATTTT
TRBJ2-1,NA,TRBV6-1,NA,CASSVVAGRRDEQFF,TGTGCCAGCAGTGTAGTGGCGGGGAGAAGGGATGAGCAGTTCTTC
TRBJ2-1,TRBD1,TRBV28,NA,CASRGALQGARNEQFF,TGTGCCAGCAGGGGGGCCCTACAGGGGGCTCGAAATGAGCAGTTCTTC
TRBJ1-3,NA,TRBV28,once,CASSMPSGVANTIYF,TGTGCCAGCAGTATGCCTTCGGGGGTGGCAAACACCATATATTTT
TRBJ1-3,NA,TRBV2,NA,CASSGREGNTIYF,TGTGCCAGCAGTGGCCGAGAAGGAAACACCATATATTTT
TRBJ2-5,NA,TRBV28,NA,CASSAYKTGRETQYF,TGTGCCAGCAGTGCGTACAAGACAGGCCGGGAGACCCAGTACTTC
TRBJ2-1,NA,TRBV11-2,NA,CASSAHNEQFF,TGTGCCAGCAGCGCCCACAATGAGCAGTTCTTC
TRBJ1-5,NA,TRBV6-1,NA,CASSSTHVNQPQHF,TGTGCCAGCAGTTCGACGCATGTTAATCAGCCCCAGCATTTT
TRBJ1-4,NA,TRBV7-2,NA,CASSLRGFSEKLFF,TGTGCCAGCAGCTTAAGGGGCTTTAGCGAAAAACTGTTTTTT
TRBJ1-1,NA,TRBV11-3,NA,CASSLEARVNTEAFF,TGTGCCAGCAGCTTAGAAGCCAGGGTGAACACTGAAGCTTTCTTT
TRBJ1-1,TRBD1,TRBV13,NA,CASSSRDRGYRGDEAFF,TGTGCCAGCAGCAGCCGGGACAGGGGGTACCGTGGGGATGAAGCTTTCTTT
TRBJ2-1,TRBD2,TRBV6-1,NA,CASRRLAGGYNEQFF,TGTGCCAGCAGGAGACTAGCGGGAGGCTACAATGAGCAGTTCTTC
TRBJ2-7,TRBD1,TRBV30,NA,CAWSVNGRDRYF,TGTGCCTGGAGTGTTAATGGTCGGGACAGGTACTTC
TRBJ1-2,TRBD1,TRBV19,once,CASSAPGQGYYGYTF,TGTGCCAGTAGTGCTCCGGGACAGGGCTACTATGGCTACACCTTC
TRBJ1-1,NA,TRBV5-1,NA,CASSWSTGNTEAFF,TGCGCCAGCAGCTGGAGTACAGGGAACACTGAAGCTTTCTTT
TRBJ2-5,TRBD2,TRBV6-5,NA,CASSYGGRVVETQYF,TGTGCCAGCAGTTATGGCGGGAGAGTAGTAGAGACCCAGTACTTC
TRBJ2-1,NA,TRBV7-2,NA,CASSTHFGRSNEQFF,TGTGCCAGCAGCACGCACTTTGGGCGGAGCAATGAGCAGTTCTTC
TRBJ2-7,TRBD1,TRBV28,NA,CASSGTGLWEQYF,TGTGCCAGCAGTGGGACAGGTCTCTGGGAGCAGTACTTC
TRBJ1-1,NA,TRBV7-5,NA,CASSSAGGTEAFF,TGTGCCAGCAGCTCGGCAGGTGGCACTGAAGCTTTCTTT
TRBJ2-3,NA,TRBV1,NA,CTSSQEERTSGHADTQYF,TGCACCAGCAGCCAAGAGGAACGGACTAGCGGACACGCAGATACGCAGTATTTT
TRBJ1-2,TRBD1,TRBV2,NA,CASRAGTGGPVYGYTF,TGTGCCAGCAGAGCCGGGACAGGGGGCCCGGTCTATGGCTACACCTTC
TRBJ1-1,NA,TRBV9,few,CASTRLGVNTEAFF,TGTGCCAGCACCCGACTGGGAGTGAACACTGAAGCTTTCTTT
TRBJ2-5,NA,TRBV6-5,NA,CASQNLVPQETQYF,TGTGCCAGCCAAAACCTAGTCCCCCAAGAGACCCAGTACTTC
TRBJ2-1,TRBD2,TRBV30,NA,CASGTSGRSSYNEQFF,TGTGCCTCGGGGACTAGCGGGAGGAGCTCCTACAATGAGCAGTTCTTC
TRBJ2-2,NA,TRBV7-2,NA,CASGRDSSNTGELFF,TGTGCCAGCGGCCGGGACTCCTCGAACACCGGGGAGCTGTTTTTT
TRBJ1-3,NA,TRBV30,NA,CAWTGFVGNTIYF,TGTGCCTGGACGGGATTTGTGGGAAACACCATATATTTT
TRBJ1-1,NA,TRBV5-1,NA,CASSLSGGIDTEAFF,TGCGCCAGCAGCTTGAGTGGTGGGATCGACACTGAAGCTTTCTTT
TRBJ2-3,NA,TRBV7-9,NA,CASSFSGGRTDTQYF,TGTGCCAGCAGCTTTTCTGGGGGGAGGACAGATACGCAGTATTTT
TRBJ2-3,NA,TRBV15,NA,CATSRDLRDTQYF,TGTGCCACCAGCAGAGATCTGAGGGATACGCAGTATTTT
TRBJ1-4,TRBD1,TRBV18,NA,CASSPGQGSNEKLFF,TGTGCCAGCTCACCGGGACAGGGGTCTAATGAAAAACTGTTTTTT
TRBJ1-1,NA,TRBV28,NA,CASRPSGGHTEAFF,TGTGCCAGCAGACCAAGCGGAGGACACACTGAAGCTTTCTTT
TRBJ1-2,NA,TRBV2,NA,CASSVLRDVYGYTF,TGTGCCAGCAGTGTCCTAAGGGACGTCTATGGCTACACCTTC
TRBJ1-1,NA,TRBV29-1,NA,CSVAQGGNTEAFF,TGCAGCGTTGCCCAAGGAGGGAACACTGAAGCTTTCTTT
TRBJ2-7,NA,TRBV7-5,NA,CAGREGGISYEQYF,TGTGCCGGACGGGAAGGCGGGATCTCCTACGAGCAGTACTTC
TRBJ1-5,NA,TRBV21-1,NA,CASSKVRVHQPQHF,TGTGCCAGCAGCAAAGTCAGGGTTCATCAGCCCCAGCATTTT
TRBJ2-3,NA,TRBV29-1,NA,CSVVLGGGATDTQYF,TGCAGCGTGGTCCTCGGAGGGGGGGCAACAGATACGCAGTATTTT